The TCR beta chain described here comes from a study of blood T cells in healthy people across ages. Whole-study results and caveats: With age, beta diversity per million T cells declined roughly linearly, significantly by 40 to 50.

PBMCs, at least 6.5 million per sample, were isolated. As for this clonotype: The target antigen is unknown.

This CDR3 is built from 12 residues. Germline V gene lookup returns CDR1 SNHLY and CDR2 FYNNEI. V lost 3 bases and J 6 bases, leaving 7 bases between the germline ends. Next came a second PCR, run for roughly 6 to 11 cycles, which used a sample-barcoded 5' primer along with a J-beta primer mix. TCRdb reprocessed the 5' RACE reads with MiXCR, giving one entry per CDR3 protein. Of 1.2 million to 1.5 million distinct CDR3 sequences in the sample, 42% were seen once. The V gene is TRBV2, the J gene TRBJ2-3; D may be TRBD2 (5 bases). Material for sequencing was blood. This receptor was taken from a young woman in good health. Here the CDR3 DNA reads TGTGCCAGCAGTGACGAGGGTGATACGCAGTATTTT. This translates into CASSDEGDTQYF.